The text below deals with one TCR beta chain. Its antigen is undetermined. This record belongs to a study of OX40 agonist ivuxolimab in advanced cancers. Study information: Patients received the agonistic anti-OX40 (CD134) antibody ivuxolimab. Whole-study findings and limits: Researchers report that CD8+ T cells had, on average, more expanded clones than CD4+.

Produced via immunoSEQ multiplex PCR; TCRdb's table is partial and in-frame only. The repertoire holds under 95,000 clones, with about nine tenths as singletons. Exclusion applied to patients with autoimmune disease history or systemic immunosuppression. Germline values: CDR1 SEHNR, CDR2 FQNEAQ (reference sequence). With 2 bases removed from V and 5 bases from J, the gap between germline ends came to 12 bases. The CDR3 sequence is 14 residues long. The chain has TRBV7-9 and TRBJ2-5; D tentatively fits TRBD1 or TRBD2 (7 bases each). The sequence came from an adult with an advanced solid tumor such as melanoma, head and neck, liver or kidney cancer. The sample in question was CD4+ or CD8+ T cells sorted from blood, obtained in a trial of the OX40 agonist ivuxolimab. The CDR3 coding sequence is TGTGCCAGCAGCTTACGACAGGGAGGGGAGACCCAGTACTTC. Translation gives CASSLRQGGETQYF.